What follows are 26 T cell receptor beta chains derived from one specimen sequenced in a study of T cells in Graves' hyperthyroidism and ophthalmopathy. Researchers amplified the TCR beta CDR3 regions from RNA transcripts. A first-round RT-PCR of the TCR CDR3 used the HTBI primer set. MiXCR was run by TCRdb on the multiplex PCR reads, yielding one entry per CDR3 protein. The data contain hundreds of thousands of distinct CDR3 sequences, roughly 19% of them singletons. The sample was blood. These receptors all come from a woman aged 18-29 years with Graves' hyperthyroidism.

This clonotype was counted at least ten times. The chain combines TRBV12-5 with TRBJ1-1; D not certain. CDR3 size: 11 residues. Germline lookup yields CDR1 LGHNT and CDR2 FRNRAP. With 5 bases removed from V and 6 bases from J, the gap between germline ends came to 7 bases. The DNA for the CDR3 is TGTGCTAGTGGTACCGAGGCTGAAGCTTTCTTT. Its translation: CASGTEAEAFF.

At least ten counts were recorded for this clonotype. V is TRBV7-3 and J is TRBJ1-2; D is unresolved. This CDR3 region has 14 residues. Trimming pared 5 bases from V and 2 bases from J, leaving 12 bases between. Germline V CDR1 and CDR2: SGHTA, FQGTGA. CDR3 residues: CASSQGPENYGYTF. The CDR3 nucleotides are TGTGCCAGCAGCCAAGGGCCAGAGAACTATGGCTACACCTTC. Together with reference TRBV7-3 and TRBJ1-2, the CDR3 gives the full variable domain: GAGVSQTPSNKVTEKGKYVELRCDPISGHTALYWYRQSLGQGPEFLIYFQGTGAADDSGLPNDRFFAVRPEGSVSTLKIQRTERGDSAVYLCASSQGPENYGYTFGSGTRLTVV.

This clonotype was seen at least ten times. The chain combines TRBV2 with TRBJ1-1, with unresolved D. This CDR3 is built from 13 residues. The germline V gene has CDR1 SNHLY and CDR2 FYNNEI. Trimming shortened V by 0 bases and J by 7 bases, and 9 bases separated the two germline ends. DNA of the CDR3: TGTGCCAGCAGTGAAGCAGAAGTTAGTGAAGCTTTCTTT. Its translation is CASSEAEVSEAFF.

This clonotype was observed at least ten times. The V call is TRBV29-1, the J call TRBJ2-5; tentatively, D is TRBD2 (6 bases). Trimming removed 6 bases at V and 7 bases at J, with 12 bases between. The CDR3 extends over 11 amino acids. CDR1 is SQVTM and CDR2 is ANQGSEA in the germline V gene. CDR3: CSVATEGTQYF. The CDR3 nucleotides read TGCAGCGTCGCGACGGAGGGGACCCAGTACTTC.

In its sample, this clonotype was seen many times. This sequence joins TRBV6-1 and TRBJ2-2, with no clear D. Germline V gene sequence: CDR1 MNHNS, CDR2 SASEGT. V was shortened by 5 bases and J by 4 bases, with 17 bases between the two germline ends. The CDR3 contains 16 residues. The CDR3 region is CASSTQPGDATGELFF. The DNA for the CDR3 is TGTGCCAGCAGTACCCAACCGGGCGACGCCACCGGGGAGCTGTTTTTT.

The chain couples TRBV20-1 to TRBJ1-5, with D uncertain. CDR3 size: 13 residues. Germline CDR1 is DFQATT and CDR2 is SNEGSKA (reference sequence). Trimming cost V 0 bases and J 7 bases, with 10 bases left between them. CDR3 sequence reads: CSARDMSGQPQHF. The CDR3 DNA sequence: TGCAGTGCTAGAGACATGTCGGGGCAGCCCCAGCATTTT.

This chain uses TRBV19 with TRBJ1-5, with D unclear. Germline assignment: CDR1 LNHDA and CDR2 SQIVND (reference sequence). Trimming took off 5 bases at V and 6 bases at J, with 11 bases between the two ends. The CDR3 spans 13 residues. DNA of the CDR3: TGTGCCAGTAGTCCACAACTCGGTCAGCCCCAGCATTTT. It translates to CASSPQLGQPQHF. Combining the CDR3 with reference TRBV19 and TRBJ1-5 gives the whole variable domain DGGITQSPKYLFRKEGQNVTLSCEQNLNHDAMYWYRQDPGQGLRLIYYSQIVNDFQKGDIAEGYSVSREKKESFPLTVTSAQKNPTAFYLCASSPQLGQPQHFGDGTRLSIL.

This clonotype was seen ten or more times. The chain uses TRBV29-1 and TRBJ1-3; D perhaps matches TRBD1 (5 bases). V was trimmed by 1 base and J by 0 bases, leaving 7 bases between them. Germline V CDR1 and CDR2: SQVTM, ANQGSEA. This CDR3 spans 14 amino acids. CDR3 amino acids: CSVEADNSGNTIYF. The CDR3 bases are TGCAGCGTTGAAGCGGACAACTCTGGAAACACCATATATTTT.

This clonotype appeared many times. The V and J genes are TRBV27 and TRBJ2-7; TRBD2 aligns across 10 bases. This CDR3 is 16 amino acids long. Germline loops: CDR1 MNHEY, CDR2 SMNVEV (reference sequence). V lost 6 bases to trimming and J lost 7 bases; unmatched junction nucleotides: 15. CDR3 coding DNA: TGTGCCAGCAGCCGTGGGTATAGCGGGGGGATGTGGGAGCAGTACTTC. Translating it yields CASSRGYSGGMWEQYF.

This clonotype was seen at least ten times. The V gene is TRBV6-5, the J gene TRBJ2-2; TRBD2 aligns across 7 bases. Germline V lookup: CDR1 MNHEY, CDR2 SVGAGI. The CDR3 is 13 amino acids. V was pared by 2 bases and J by 7 bases, with 1 base of the junction left unmatched. DNA for the CDR3: TGTGCCAGCAGTTACAGCGGGGTCGGGGAGCTGTTTTTT. It translates to CASSYSGVGELFF.

This clonotype was detected ten times or more. This chain uses TRBV5-1 with TRBJ2-7; TRBD1 aligns across 7 bases. CDR1 and CDR2 (germline): SGHRS, YFSETQ. V was clipped by 4 bases and J by 5 bases; unmatched bases: 12. The CDR3 spans 15 residues. CDR3 residues: CASSLLGRGTNEQYF. In DNA form, the CDR3 reads TGCGCCAGCAGCCTCTTGGGCAGGGGGACCAACGAGCAGTACTTC.

This clonotype has at least ten counts. This chain joins TRBV6-5 and TRBJ1-3; the match to TRBD1 covers 9 bases. V lost 8 bases, J lost 3 bases, and 5 bases stayed unmatched. The CDR3 runs to 14 residues. Germline CDR1 and CDR2: MNHEY and SVGAGI. The CDR3 loop reads CASYRQGDGNTIYF. CDR3 DNA sequence: TGTGCCAGCTACAGACAGGGGGATGGAAACACCATATATTTT.

This clonotype has at least ten counts. The chain is built from TRBV20-1 and TRBJ2-2; D is tentatively TRBD1 or TRBD2 (5 bases each). This CDR3 has 15 residues. Germline V lookup: CDR1 DFQATT, CDR2 SNEGSKA (reference sequence). V lost 0 bases, J lost 1 base, and 9 bases lay in between. The CDR3 here is CSARDGTVNTGELFF. The CDR3 bases are TGCAGTGCTAGAGATGGGACGGTGAACACCGGGGAGCTGTTTTTT.

Points on this clonotype: Being one base from a much bigger clone, this may be a read error. The CDR3 DNA sequence: TGTGCCAGCAGCCCTACAGGGGGCGGGTGGACCAAGTACTTC. Protein: CASSPTGGGWTKYF. The chain recombines TRBV12-3 or TRBV12-4 with TRBJ2-5; the match to TRBD1 covers 9 bases. This CDR3 region has 14 residues.

The rearrangement joins TRBV7-8 to TRBJ2-5, with D tentatively TRBD2 (6 bases). V lost 5 bases and J 6 bases, leaving 19 bases between the germline ends. The CDR3 is 15 amino acids. Germline lookup yields CDR1 SGHVS and CDR2 FQNEAQ. The CDR3 nucleotides are TGTGCCAGCAGCCCAGCGGGCTGGGGGAGAAAGACCCAGTACTTC. It codes for CASSPAGWGRKTQYF.

This clonotype was counted between two and nine times. The CDR3 spells CASSMAGQIYEQYF. In DNA form, the CDR3 reads TGCGCCAGCAGCATGGCCGGACAGATCTACGAGCAGTACTTC. The V call is TRBV5-1, the J call TRBJ2-7; a weak D match, TRBD1 (6 bases). Germline CDR1 and CDR2: SGHRS and YFSETQ. Trimming took off 4 bases at V and 3 bases at J, with 14 bases between the two ends. CDR3 length: 14 residues. The full variable domain, its missing parts supplied by reference TRBV5-1 and TRBJ2-7, is KAGVTQTPRYLIKTRGQQVTLSCSPISGHRSVSWYQQTPGQGLQFLFEYFSETQRNKGNFPGRFSGRQFSNSRSEMNVSTLELGDSALYLCASSMAGQIYEQYFGPGTRLTVT.

At least ten counts were recorded for this clonotype. The V and J genes are TRBV2 and TRBJ2-4, with TRBD2 identical over 13 bases. V trimming: 5 bases; J trimming: 7 bases; junction bases outside the gene matches: 5. Germline V CDR1 and CDR2: SNHLY, FYNNEI. This CDR3 comprises 15 residues. CDR3: CASSQTSGGRNIQYF. CDR3 bases: TGTGCCAGCAGTCAGACTAGCGGGGGGCGGAACATTCAGTACTTC.

This clonotype has ten or more counts. CDR3 sequence: CASSEDVGTQYF. The DNA of the CDR3 is TGTGCCAGCAGTGAAGATGTCGGGACCCAGTACTTC. This chain links TRBV6-1 with TRBJ2-5; D remains ambiguous. The CDR3 consists of 12 residues. Germline V gives CDR1 MNHNS, CDR2 SASEGT. V shed 1 base and J shed 7 bases, with 7 bases lying between them.

Many counts were recorded for this clonotype. This chain joins TRBV20-1 and TRBJ1-6, with TRBD1 matching over 11 bases. CDR3 length: 15 residues. CDR1 is DFQATT, CDR2 SNEGSKA, per germline (reference sequence). Trimming removed 5 bases from V and 4 bases from J; junction bases left unmatched: 4. CDR3 sequence reads: CSAGTGGEYNSPLHF. The CDR3 region has the DNA TGCAGTGCTGGGACAGGGGGAGAATATAATTCACCCCTCCACTTT.

This clonotype was detected many times. In DNA form, the CDR3 reads TGTGCCAGCAGCGGACAGAACTATGGCTACACCTTC. Translated, it gives CASSGQNYGYTF. The chain recombines TRBV2 with TRBJ1-2, with D possibly being TRBD1 (6 bases). Trimming shortened V by 6 bases and J by 2 bases, and 7 bases separated the two germline ends. Germline CDR1 SNHLY, CDR2 FYNNEI. This CDR3 region has 12 residues.

J is TRBJ1-1 and V is TRBV20-1; D is perhaps TRBD1 (5 bases). The ends were cut back, 3 bases at V and 4 bases at J, with 15 bases in the middle. The CDR3 runs 14 residues. Germline V gene sequence: CDR1 DFQATT, CDR2 SNEGSKA (reference sequence). Written as DNA, the CDR3 is TGCAGTGCTAGTGGGCCTGGGGCGGGCACTGAAGCTTTCTTT. It translates to CSASGPGAGTEAFF.

This clonotype was counted ten times or more. The rearrangement joins TRBV4-2 to TRBJ1-2; TRBD1 matches at 9 bases. The germline V gene encodes CDR1 LGHNA and CDR2 YNFKEQ. Trimming removed 1 base from V and 3 bases from J; junction bases left unmatched: 0. The CDR3 has 14 amino acids. The DNA for the CDR3 is TGTGCCAGCAGCCAAGGGACAGGGGACTATGGCTACACCTTC. The encoded protein is CASSQGTGDYGYTF.

The chain is built from TRBV24-1 and TRBJ1-1; unclear D gene. V was pared by 0 bases and J by 1 base, with 5 bases between. Germline assignment: CDR1 KGHDR and CDR2 SFDVKD. The CDR3 has 14 residues. The CDR3 coding sequence is TGTGCCACCAGTGATTTGTGGGGGAACACTGAAGCTTTCTTT. Its protein product is CATSDLWGNTEAFF.

This clonotype was picked up many times. The CDR3 reads CASSFGRVGGYTF. CDR3 DNA sequence: TGTGCCAGCAGTTTCGGAAGGGTCGGCGGCTACACCTTC. The chain links TRBV27 to TRBJ1-2; D is undetermined. Looked up from germline, CDR1 is MNHEY and CDR2 is SMNVEV (reference sequence). Deletions cut 3 bases from V and 8 bases from J, with 13 bases between. This CDR3 comprises 13 residues.

There are a few counts of this clonotype. The rearrangement links TRBV5-1 to TRBJ1-3; maybe TRBD1 (5 bases). The CDR3 totals 14 residues. The germline V gene encodes CDR1 SGHRS and CDR2 YFSETQ. With 7 bases removed from V and 0 bases from J, the gap between germline ends came to 11 bases. The CDR3 is CASGAADSGNTIYF. CDR3 sequence (DNA): TGCGCCAGCGGGGCAGCTGACTCTGGAAACACCATATATTTT.

This clonotype has a handful of counts. V and J are TRBV5-1 and TRBJ2-5, with 9 bases that match TRBD2. This CDR3 has 15 amino acids. V lost 4 bases, J lost 5 bases, and 9 bases stayed unmatched. CDR1 is SGHRS and CDR2 is YFSETQ in the germline V gene. Here the CDR3 reads CASSPAGGPSETQYF. As DNA, the CDR3 is TGCGCCAGCAGCCCCGCGGGGGGGCCGTCGGAGACCCAGTACTTC.